This T cell receptor beta chain was sequenced during a study of CD8+CD57+ T cells in acquired aplastic anemia (dated 2018 in TCRdb). The study in broad terms: DNA extracted from sorted CD4+ and CD8+ cells had a mean of approximately 3.3 ug, with a range of about 0.19 to 30 ug. A CD8+CD57+ expansion meant a frequency higher than the mean frequency seen in healthy subjects.

Notes on this clonotype: Its binding antigen is unknown. No quality values exist for individual bases; no much larger clone is one base distant.

The patients picked for sequencing were ones in whom flow cytometry had shown an expansion of CD8+CD57+ cells. All patients had severe acquired aplastic anemia diagnosed by International Study of Aplastic Anemia and Agranulocytosis and Camitta criteria. No therapy had been received by the patients at the time of blood sampling. TCR repertoires of sorted CD4+ and CD8+ blood T cells from severe aplastic anemia patients and healthy subjects were deep-sequenced in the study. Patients were enrolled in the USA under clinicaltrials.gov protocols 00001620, 01623167, 00001397, 00071045, 00081523 and 00961064. Ficoll-Paque density gradient centrifugation was used to isolate peripheral blood mononuclear cells. Before DNA extraction, CD4+ and CD8+ T cells were sorted by FACS or by magnetic beads. Genomic DNA was used as template for profiling of TCR beta VDJ combinations and CDR3 sequences. An Illumina HiSeq 2000 was the platform used for TCR repertoire sequencing. The study's processing was this. Repertoire assessment relied on Simpson's diversity index, CDR3 size and DJ length profiles, and TRBV/TRBJ rearrangement plots. The immunodominant clone was defined as the most abundant DNA sequence in deep sequencing data. CDR3 amino acid sequences were screened for sharing across subjects and were compared with published repertoires and the VDJdb database. TCRdb itself trimmed the public reads at Q25 with fastp, ran MiXCR and retained productive beta chains. Under each unique CDR3 protein, matching rows form one entry showing the most common genes and DNA. TCRdb's processing, not the study's, gives the V and J calls here. For this sample there are some 160,000 distinct CDR3 sequences; approximately 51% appear just once. The top ten clones comprise 2.5% to 3.5% of the sample.

The paper as a whole reports these results and caveats: Around 30 CD8+ CDR3 sequences were shared between patients and controls but appeared highly expressed in patients and within their immunodominant clones. No significant difference in CD8+ Simpson's diversity was found between patients and healthy controls (P=0.060).

The sample comprised sorted CD4+, CD8+, or CD8+CD57+ T cells (not recorded which) from PBMCs. The receptor was derived from a human donor with aplastic anemia.

The CDR3 here reads CAISGLAGGLNEQFF. The DNA is TGTGCCATCAGTGGGCTAGCGGGGGGCCTTAATGAGCAGTTCTTC. The rearranged chain carries TRBV10-3 and TRBJ2-1, with 11 bases aligning to TRBD2. Including cysteine and phenylalanine, the CDR3 has 15 amino acids. The sequence is cut down to CDR3 DNA, 45 bases in frame from base 1. V has 4 bases trimmed and J has 7 bases trimmed; junction bases matching no gene number 6. Reading the germline V gene gives CDR1 ENHRY and CDR2 SYGVKD.